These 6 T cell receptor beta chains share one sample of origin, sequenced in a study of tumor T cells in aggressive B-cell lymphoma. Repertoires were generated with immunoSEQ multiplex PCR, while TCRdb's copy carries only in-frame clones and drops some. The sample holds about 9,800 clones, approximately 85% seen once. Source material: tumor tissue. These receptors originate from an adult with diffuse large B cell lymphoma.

CDR3 bases: TGTGCCAGCAGCCCCGCCTACGAGCAGTACTTC. This translates into CASSPAYEQYF. The chain recombines TRBV13 with TRBJ2-7; no clear D. The CDR3 sequence is 11 residues long. The germline gives CDR1 PRHDT, CDR2 FYEKMQ (reference sequence). Trimming left V 5 bases short and J 2 bases short, with 4 bases between.

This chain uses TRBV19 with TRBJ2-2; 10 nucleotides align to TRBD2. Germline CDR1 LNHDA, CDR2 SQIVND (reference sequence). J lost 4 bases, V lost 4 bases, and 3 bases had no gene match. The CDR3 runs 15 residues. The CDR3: CASSTRTSGTGELFF. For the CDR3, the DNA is TGTGCCAGTAGTACCCGGACTAGCGGCACCGGGGAGCTGTTTTTT.

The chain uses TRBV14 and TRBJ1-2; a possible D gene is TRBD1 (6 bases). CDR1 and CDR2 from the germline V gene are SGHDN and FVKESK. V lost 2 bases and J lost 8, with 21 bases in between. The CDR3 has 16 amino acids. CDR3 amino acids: CASSQLSTGPVGGYTF. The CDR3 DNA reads TGTGCCAGCAGCCAACTGAGTACAGGGCCTGTGGGAGGCTACACCTTC.

CDR3 DNA sequence: TGTGCCAGCAGCTTACAGGGGAATCAGCCCCAGCATTTT. The encoded protein is CASSLQGNQPQHF. The chain carries TRBV7-9 and TRBJ1-5; possible D gene TRBD1, 6 bases. This CDR3 contains 13 residues. From germline, CDR1 is SEHNR and CDR2 FQNEAQ (reference sequence). Trimming took 2 bases from V and 4 from J, leaving 6 bases between them. The whole variable domain, remainder taken from reference TRBV7-9 and TRBJ1-5, is DTGVSQNPRHKITKRGQNVTFRCDPISEHNRLYWYRQTLGQGPEFLTYFQNEAQLEKSRLLSDRFSAERPKGSFSTLEIQRTEQGDSAMYLCASSLQGNQPQHFGDGTRLSIL.

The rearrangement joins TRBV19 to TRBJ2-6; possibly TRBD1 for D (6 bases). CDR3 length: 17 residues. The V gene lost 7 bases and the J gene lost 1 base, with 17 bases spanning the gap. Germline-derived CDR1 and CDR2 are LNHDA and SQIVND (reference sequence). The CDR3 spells CASTPDRLPSGANVLTF. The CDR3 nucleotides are TGTGCCAGTACCCCCGACAGGCTACCGTCTGGGGCCAACGTCCTGACTTTC.

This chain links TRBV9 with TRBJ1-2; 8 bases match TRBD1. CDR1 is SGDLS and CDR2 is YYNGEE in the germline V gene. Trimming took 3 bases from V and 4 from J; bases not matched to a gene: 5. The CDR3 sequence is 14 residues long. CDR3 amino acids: CASSAGGESYGYTF. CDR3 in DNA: TGTGCCAGCAGCGCAGGGGGCGAGAGCTATGGCTACACCTTC.